This passage covers 13 T cell receptor beta chains from one sample sequenced in a study of T cell responses to AZD1222 COVID-19 vaccine. Measured with immunoSEQ multiplex PCR; TCRdb has only the in-frame clones, and not every one. The data contain 90,000 to 120,000 clones, approximately 86% of them singletons. The sequencing used peripheral blood, collected 28 days after the second dose of the MenACWY control vaccine. These receptors were taken from an adult who received the MenACWY meningococcal vaccine as a control.

About this clone itself: At one end, the junction sequence differs from germline, possibly due to a read error. The chain recombines TRBV5-1 with TRBJ2-3; 7 bases match TRBD1. Per germline, CDR1 SGHRS and CDR2 YFSETQ. The CDR3 length is 13 residues. CDR3 sequence (DNA): TGCGCCAGCAGCTCCACGGGACAGACCATCTTTTTTTTT. This sequence encodes CASSSTGQTIFFF.

This clone was counted between two and nine times. The V gene is TRBV18, the J gene TRBJ2-7, with a weak D call TRBD1 (5 bases). The CDR3 loop spans 14 amino acids. Germline-derived CDR1 and CDR2 are KGHSH and LQKENI. V was trimmed by 0 bases and J by 0 bases, leaving 6 bases between them. CDR3 sequence reads: CASSPPDNSYEQYF. Here the CDR3 DNA reads TGTGCCAGCTCACCACCGGACAACTCCTACGAGCAGTACTTC.

The V gene is TRBV5-1, the J gene TRBJ2-7, with TRBD1 matching over 8 bases. This CDR3 comprises 14 residues. The V gene end was trimmed by 3 bases and the J gene end by 3 bases; junction bases not matched to a gene: 5. CDR1 and CDR2 from the germline V gene are SGHRS and YFSETQ. DNA of the CDR3: TGCGCCAGCAGCTCAGGGACAGGAGTCTACGAGCAGTACTTC. Translating gives CASSSGTGVYEQYF. The whole variable domain, filled in from reference TRBV5-1 and TRBJ2-7, reads KAGVTQTPRYLIKTRGQQVTLSCSPISGHRSVSWYQQTPGQGLQFLFEYFSETQRNKGNFPGRFSGRQFSNSRSEMNVSTLELGDSALYLCASSSGTGVYEQYFGPGTRLTVT.

V gene TRBV24-1 combines with J gene TRBJ2-1; 8 nucleotides line up with TRBD2. This CDR3 contains 14 residues. CDR1 KGHDR and CDR2 SFDVKD come from the germline V gene. V dropped 4 bases and J dropped 8; count of bases not matched to a gene: 6. DNA of the CDR3: TGTGCCACCAGTGACATAGCGGGACCCCATGAGCAGTTCTTC. It yields the protein CATSDIAGPHEQFF.

J is TRBJ1-2 and V is TRBV6-2 or TRBV6-3; D remains ambiguous. The CDR3 length is 14 residues. Germline CDR1 and CDR2: MNHEY and SVGEGT. The V gene lost 6 bases and the J gene lost 7 bases, with 18 bases spanning the gap. This chain's CDR3 is CASSQPPSPVGYTF. In DNA form, the CDR3 reads TGTGCCAGCAGCCAACCCCCATCACCGGTTGGCTACACCTTC.

This sequence joins TRBV7-2 and TRBJ1-3; D is undetermined. Germline CDR1 reads SGHTA; CDR2 reads FQGNSA. V was clipped by 0 bases and J by 2 bases, with 5 bases between them. The CDR3 loop spans 14 amino acids. The CDR3 is CASSLASPGNTIYF. The CDR3 bases are TGTGCCAGCAGCTTAGCCAGCCCTGGAAACACCATATATTTT.

The chain has TRBV9 and TRBJ1-2; D perhaps matches TRBD1 (5 bases). V shed 1 base and J shed 2 bases, with 12 bases lying between them. Per the germline V gene, CDR1 is SGDLS and CDR2 is YYNGEE. CDR3 length: 15 residues. The CDR3 DNA is TGTGCCAGCAGCGTATATGGGGCCCCAAACTATGGCTACACCTTC. This sequence encodes CASSVYGAPNYGYTF.

V usage is TRBV18 and J usage is TRBJ1-1; a possible D gene is TRBD1 (5 bases). Trimming cost V 3 bases and J 6 bases, with 14 bases left between them. CDR1 KGHSH and CDR2 LQKENI come from the germline V gene. This CDR3 comprises 14 residues. CDR3 sequence reads: CASSPGGIWAEAFF. The CDR3 DNA is TGTGCCAGCTCACCCGGGGGGATATGGGCTGAAGCTTTCTTT.

The chain carries TRBV18 and TRBJ2-7, with no clear D. V shed 6 bases and J shed 0 bases, with 21 bases lying between them. Germline V lookup: CDR1 KGHSH, CDR2 LQKENI. This CDR3 is 17 amino acids long. This CDR3 reads CASSATGLDGHSYEQYF. As DNA, the CDR3 is TGTGCCAGCTCCGCCACCGGGTTAGACGGCCACTCCTACGAGCAGTACTTC.

This clone was counted between two and nine times. The genes are TRBV28 and TRBJ2-3; 8 bases agree with TRBD1. The germline CDR1 and CDR2 sequences are MDHEN and SYDVKM. With 5 bases clipped from V and 3 bases from J, the junction kept 7 bases outside the gene matches. This CDR3 has 15 amino acids. The CDR3 loop reads CASSLQGAGTDTQYF. DNA of the CDR3: TGTGCCAGCAGTCTCCAGGGGGCAGGGACAGATACGCAGTATTTT.

The J gene is TRBJ1-4, the V gene TRBV13; no clear D. The V and J ends lost 5 bases and 7 bases respectively, with 8 bases between them. Germline V CDR1 and CDR2: PRHDT, FYEKMQ (reference sequence). This CDR3 region has 12 residues. CDR3 region: CASSQSSEKLFF. The DNA for the CDR3 is TGTGCCAGCAGCCAAAGTAGTGAAAAACTGTTTTTT.

V and J are TRBV27 and TRBJ1-2; D possibly corresponds to TRBD1 (6 bases). This CDR3 region has 14 residues. Germline V gene lookup returns CDR1 MNHEY and CDR2 SMNVEV (reference sequence). Trimming left V 2 bases short and J 2 bases short, with 9 bases between. CDR3 in amino acids: CASSLAGGNYGYTF. The CDR3 region has the DNA TGTGCCAGCAGTTTAGCGGGGGGCAACTATGGCTACACCTTC.

The chain is built from TRBV9 and TRBJ2-3; D is perhaps TRBD2 (5 bases). The CDR3 sequence is 15 residues long. Trimming took 4 bases from V and 0 from J, leaving 12 bases between them. Germline values: CDR1 SGDLS, CDR2 YYNGEE. CDR3 residues: CASSSGLESTDTQYF. In DNA form, the CDR3 reads TGTGCCAGCAGCTCAGGACTCGAGAGCACAGATACGCAGTATTTT.